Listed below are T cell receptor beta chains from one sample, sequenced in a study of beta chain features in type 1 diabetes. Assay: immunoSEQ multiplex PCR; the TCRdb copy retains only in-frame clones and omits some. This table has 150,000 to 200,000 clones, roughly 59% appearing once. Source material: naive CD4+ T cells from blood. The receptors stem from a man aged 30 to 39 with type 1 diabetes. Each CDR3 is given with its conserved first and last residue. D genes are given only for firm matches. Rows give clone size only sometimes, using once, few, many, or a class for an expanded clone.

CDR3 protein: CASSAQGAETQYF
CDR3 DNA: TGTGCCAGCAGTGCACAGGGGGCGGAGACCCAGTACTTC
D gene: TRBD1
clone size: NA
CDR3 length: 13
V gene: TRBV2
J gene: TRBJ2-5

CDR3 protein: CASSRTERNTEAFF
CDR3 DNA: TGTGCCAGCAGTCGGACGGAACGGAACACTGAAGCTTTCTTT
D gene: NA
clone size: NA
CDR3 length: 14
V gene: TRBV28
J gene: TRBJ1-1

CDR3 protein: CSASTSGEQYF
CDR3 DNA: TGCAGTGCTAGCACTTCGGGCGAGCAGTACTTC
D gene: NA
clone size: NA
CDR3 length: 11
V gene: TRBV20-1
J gene: TRBJ2-7

CDR3 protein: CASSSERGGSNEQFF
CDR3 DNA: TGTGCCAGCAGCTCAGAGCGGGGGGGAAGTAATGAGCAGTTCTTC
D gene: TRBD2
clone size: NA
CDR3 length: 15
V gene: TRBV7-7
J gene: TRBJ2-1

CDR3 protein: CASSLRRDSTYEQYF
CDR3 DNA: TGTGCCAGCAGCTTACGCCGGGACAGTACCTACGAGCAGTACTTC
D gene: TRBD1
clone size: few
CDR3 length: 15
V gene: TRBV7-2
J gene: TRBJ2-7

CDR3 protein: CASSLGGQGGYEQYF
CDR3 DNA: TGTGCCAGCAGCTTAGGCGGACAGGGAGGCTACGAGCAGTACTTC
D gene: TRBD1
clone size: few
CDR3 length: 15
V gene: TRBV7-9
J gene: TRBJ2-7

CDR3 protein: CSVGDTIYGYTF
CDR3 DNA: TGCAGCGTTGGTGACACAATCTATGGCTACACCTTC
D gene: NA
clone size: few
CDR3 length: 12
V gene: TRBV29-1
J gene: TRBJ1-2

CDR3 protein: CASSLRSPGSYNSPLHF
CDR3 DNA: TGTGCCAGCAGCCTGAGGTCCCCGGGCTCCTATAATTCACCCCTCCACTTT
D gene: NA
clone size: few
CDR3 length: 17
V gene: TRBV13
J gene: TRBJ1-6

CDR3 protein: CASTQPGLLDTQYF
CDR3 DNA: TGTGCCAGCACTCAACCGGGACTATTAGATACGCAGTATTTT
D gene: TRBD2
clone size: NA
CDR3 length: 14
V gene: TRBV6-5
J gene: TRBJ2-3

CDR3 protein: CASSFVAGAQETQYF
CDR3 DNA: TGTGCCAGCAGCTTCGTAGCCGGGGCCCAAGAGACCCAGTACTTC
D gene: NA
clone size: NA
CDR3 length: 15
V gene: TRBV7-6
J gene: TRBJ2-5

CDR3 protein: CAWSQVNSGNTIYF
CDR3 DNA: TGTGCCTGGAGCCAGGTCAACTCTGGAAACACCATATATTTT
D gene: NA
clone size: NA
CDR3 length: 14
V gene: TRBV30
J gene: TRBJ1-3

CDR3 protein: CAWSVGAQTQYF
CDR3 DNA: TGTGCCTGGAGTGTAGGAGCGCAGACCCAGTACTTC
D gene: NA
clone size: few
CDR3 length: 12
V gene: TRBV30
J gene: TRBJ2-5

CDR3 protein: CASSTGQGRNIQYF
CDR3 DNA: TGTGCCAGCAGCACCGGACAGGGGAGGAACATTCAGTACTTC
D gene: TRBD1
clone size: NA
CDR3 length: 14
V gene: TRBV7-9
J gene: TRBJ2-4

CDR3 protein: CASSVVGEGDIQYF
CDR3 DNA: TGTGCCAGCAGCGTAGTGGGGGAAGGAGACATTCAGTACTTC
D gene: NA
clone size: NA
CDR3 length: 14
V gene: TRBV9
J gene: TRBJ2-4

CDR3 protein: CASSPPGQGVTEAFF
CDR3 DNA: TGTGCCAGCAGCCCGCCGGGACAGGGGGTGACTGAAGCTTTCTTT
D gene: TRBD1
clone size: NA
CDR3 length: 15
V gene: TRBV7-2
J gene: TRBJ1-1

CDR3 protein: CASSEVADYNEQFF
CDR3 DNA: TGTGCCAGCAGCGAAGTAGCGGATTACAATGAGCAGTTCTTC
D gene: NA
clone size: NA
CDR3 length: 14
V gene: TRBV14
J gene: TRBJ2-1

CDR3 protein: CASSPWTGLNEQFF
CDR3 DNA: TGTGCCAGCAGTCCCTGGACAGGGTTGAATGAGCAGTTCTTC
D gene: TRBD1
clone size: NA
CDR3 length: 14
V gene: TRBV2
J gene: TRBJ2-1

CDR3 protein: CAWSDPPGGTHYEKLFF
CDR3 DNA: TGTGCCTGGAGTGACCCACCTGGTGGGACACATTATGAAAAACTGTTTTTT
D gene: NA
clone size: NA
CDR3 length: 17
V gene: TRBV30
J gene: TRBJ1-4

CDR3 protein: CASSVGVAPSYEQYF
CDR3 DNA: TGTGCCAGCAGCGTTGGGGTCGCGCCCTCCTACGAGCAGTACTTC
D gene: NA
clone size: NA
CDR3 length: 15
V gene: TRBV9
J gene: TRBJ2-7

CDR3 protein: CASSSRTTTDTQYF
CDR3 DNA: TGTGCCAGCAGCTCCCGGACAACCACAGATACGCAGTATTTT
D gene: NA
clone size: NA
CDR3 length: 14
V gene: TRBV9
J gene: TRBJ2-3

CDR3 protein: CSVDRGNTEAFF
CDR3 DNA: TGCAGCGTTGATCGGGGAAACACTGAAGCTTTCTTT
D gene: NA
clone size: NA
CDR3 length: 12
V gene: TRBV29-1
J gene: TRBJ1-1

CDR3 protein: CASSGQSSYEQYF
CDR3 DNA: TGTGCCAGCTCCGGACAGAGCTCCTACGAGCAGTACTTC
D gene: NA
clone size: few
CDR3 length: 13
V gene: TRBV18
J gene: TRBJ2-7

CDR3 protein: CSSLKGGYGYTF
CDR3 DNA: TGCAGCTCTTTAAAGGGCGGCTATGGCTACACCTTC
D gene: NA
clone size: NA
CDR3 length: 12
V gene: TRBV29-1
J gene: TRBJ1-2

CDR3 protein: CASSLEGPSSGANVLTF
CDR3 DNA: TGTGCCAGCAGTTTAGAGGGACCCAGCTCTGGGGCCAACGTCCTGACTTTC
D gene: NA
clone size: NA
CDR3 length: 17
V gene: TRBV27
J gene: TRBJ2-6

CDR3 protein: CASSLGQGDNSPLHF
CDR3 DNA: TGTGCCAGCAGCTTAGGCCAGGGGGATAATTCACCCCTCCACTTT
D gene: TRBD1
clone size: NA
CDR3 length: 15
V gene: TRBV7-9
J gene: TRBJ1-6

CDR3 protein: CAWSSGVPGELFF
CDR3 DNA: TGTGCCTGGAGTTCCGGAGTACCCGGGGAGCTGTTTTTT
D gene: NA
clone size: once
CDR3 length: 13
V gene: TRBV30
J gene: TRBJ2-2

CDR3 protein: CASSQANEEKLFF
CDR3 DNA: TGCGCCAGCAGCCAAGCCAACGAGGAAAAACTGTTTTTT
D gene: NA
clone size: few
CDR3 length: 13
V gene: TRBV4-1
J gene: TRBJ1-4

CDR3 protein: CASSLSASGTQYF
CDR3 DNA: TGTGCCAGCAGCTTATCGGCCTCAGGGACCCAGTACTTC
D gene: NA
clone size: NA
CDR3 length: 13
V gene: TRBV7-2
J gene: TRBJ2-5

CDR3 protein: CASSLGRQGVLSGANVLTF
CDR3 DNA: TGTGCCAGCAGCCTCGGGAGACAGGGGGTGCTCTCTGGGGCCAACGTCCTGACTTTC
D gene: TRBD1
clone size: NA
CDR3 length: 19
V gene: TRBV7-9
J gene: TRBJ2-6

CDR3 protein: CASSGAGQGGNTQYF
CDR3 DNA: TGCGCCAGCAGCGGCGCGGGGCAAGGGGGGAATACGCAGTATTTT
D gene: NA
clone size: NA
CDR3 length: 15
V gene: TRBV4-3
J gene: TRBJ2-3

CDR3 protein: CASSSRQGGQPQHF
CDR3 DNA: TGTGCCAGCAGTTCCCGACAGGGCGGTCAGCCCCAGCATTTT
D gene: TRBD1
clone size: NA
CDR3 length: 14
V gene: TRBV6-5
J gene: TRBJ1-5

CDR3 protein: CAWSAGGDQPQHF
CDR3 DNA: TGTGCCTGGAGTGCCGGGGGTGATCAGCCCCAGCATTTT
D gene: NA
clone size: NA
CDR3 length: 13
V gene: TRBV30
J gene: TRBJ1-5

CDR3 protein: CAWSVGPHNEQFF
CDR3 DNA: TGTGCCTGGAGTGTAGGACCGCACAATGAGCAGTTCTTC
D gene: NA
clone size: NA
CDR3 length: 13
V gene: TRBV30
J gene: TRBJ2-1

CDR3 protein: CASSLKQGPYIEQFF
CDR3 DNA: TGTGCCAGCAGCTTGAAACAGGGGCCTTACATTGAGCAGTTCTTC
D gene: TRBD1
clone size: few
CDR3 length: 15
V gene: TRBV5-4
J gene: TRBJ2-1

CDR3 protein: CSVAGPVRGMTEAFF
CDR3 DNA: TGCAGCGTTGCGGGGCCAGTTAGAGGGATGACTGAAGCTTTCTTT
D gene: NA
clone size: NA
CDR3 length: 15
V gene: TRBV29-1
J gene: TRBJ1-1

CDR3 protein: CASSEWAGQGIAGELFF
CDR3 DNA: TGTGCCAGCAGTGAGTGGGCGGGACAGGGCATAGCCGGGGAGCTGTTTTTT
D gene: TRBD1
clone size: NA
CDR3 length: 17
V gene: TRBV25-1
J gene: TRBJ2-2

CDR3 protein: CSVGILRDPGTQYF
CDR3 DNA: TGCAGCGTTGGTATACTCCGGGACCCAGGGACCCAGTACTTC
D gene: NA
clone size: few
CDR3 length: 14
V gene: TRBV29-1
J gene: TRBJ2-5

CDR3 protein: CASNIEGGKETQYF
CDR3 DNA: TGTGCCAGCAACATCGAGGGGGGAAAAGAGACCCAGTACTTC
D gene: NA
clone size: NA
CDR3 length: 14
V gene: TRBV7-9
J gene: TRBJ2-5